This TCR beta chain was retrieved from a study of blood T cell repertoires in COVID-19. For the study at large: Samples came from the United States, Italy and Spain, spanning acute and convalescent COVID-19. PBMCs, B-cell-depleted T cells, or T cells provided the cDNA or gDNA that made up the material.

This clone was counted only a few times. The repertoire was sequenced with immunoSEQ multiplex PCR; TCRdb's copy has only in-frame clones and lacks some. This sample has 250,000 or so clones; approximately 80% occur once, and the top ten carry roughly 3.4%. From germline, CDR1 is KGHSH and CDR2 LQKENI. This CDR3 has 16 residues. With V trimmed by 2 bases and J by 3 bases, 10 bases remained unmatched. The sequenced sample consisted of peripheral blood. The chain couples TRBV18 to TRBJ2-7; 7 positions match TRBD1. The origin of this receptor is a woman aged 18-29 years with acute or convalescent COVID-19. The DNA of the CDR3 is TGTGCCAGCTCACCATACCGACAGGGCGACTACTACGAGCAGTACTTC. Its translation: CASSPYRQGDYYEQYF.